The entry below describes one TCR beta chain. Its matching antigen is unknown. TCRdb reprocessed the reads via MiXCR and lists one record per CDR3 protein. The table lists about 770,000 distinct CDR3 sequences, roughly 29% of them singletons. V was clipped by 0 bases and J by 2 bases, with 8 bases between them. The length of the CDR3 is 14 residues. Germline lookup yields CDR1 SGHVS and CDR2 FQNEAQ. This specimen belongs to a study of T cell repertoires in cytomegalovirus infection. Study-level background: Recently identified HLA-C-restricted CMV epitopes and well-studied HLA-B-restricted CMV epitopes were used by the study. General study findings and limits: Pooled public TCR beta family frequency picked out CMV carriers with the relevant HLA.

This receptor was taken from a human donor in good health (CMV status not recorded). Some clones in this sample may be carry-over from other donors' samples. This chain links TRBV7-8 with TRBJ2-7; D not resolved. Specimen: cultured CD8+ T cells from PBMCs, collected from culture after CMV antigen stimulation. Here the CDR3 reads CASSLAWRAYEQYV. Here the CDR3 DNA reads TGTGCCAGCAGCTTAGCGTGGCGAGCCTACGAGCAGTACGTC.